The 30 T cell receptor beta chains given below trace back to one sample, sequenced in a study of cytomegalovirus exposure and HLA in healthy donors. TCRdb's table, derived via immunoSEQ multiplex PCR, lists solely in-frame clones and lacks some. Of over 200,000 clones listed, 80% to 90% are singletons. Sequenced sample: PBMCs. These receptors came from a woman in her late teens or twenties in good health and CMV-seropositive.

This chain joins TRBV7-9 and TRBJ1-3, with D perhaps TRBD1 (6 bases). V shed 8 bases and J shed 5 bases, with 16 bases lying between them. CDR3 length equals 14 residues. CDR1 and CDR2 (germline): SEHNR, FQNEAQ (reference sequence). The CDR3 DNA reads TGTGCCAGCGGCCCCTCTCAGGGGAGAAACACCATATATTTT. Translation: CASGPSQGRNTIYF.

The rearrangement joins TRBV28 to TRBJ1-3; weak D call: TRBD1 (5 bases). V dropped 6 bases and J dropped 0 bases, with 15 bases sitting between them. Germline V gene lookup returns CDR1 MDHEN and CDR2 SYDVKM. This CDR3 has 16 amino acids. CDR3 DNA sequence: TGTGCCAGCAGGGGAAGCACAGGACACTCTGGAAACACCATATATTTT. It yields the protein CASRGSTGHSGNTIYF.

The V gene is TRBV5-1, the J gene TRBJ1-2; weak D call: TRBD1 (6 bases). V was clipped by 3 bases and J by 8 bases, with 11 bases between them. From germline, CDR1 is SGHRS and CDR2 YFSETQ. The CDR3 has 12 residues. The CDR3, as DNA: TGCGCCAGCAGCTCTCAGGGGTTCGGCTACACCTTC. Translating it yields CASSSQGFGYTF.

V usage is TRBV5-4 and J usage is TRBJ2-2; TRBD2 might be the D (5 bases). The CDR3 has 15 amino acids. V was clipped by 0 bases and J by 4 bases, with 10 bases between them. Germline V gene lookup returns CDR1 SGHNT and CDR2 YYREEE (reference sequence). The CDR3 DNA sequence: TGTGCCAGCAGCTTGGGGAGTCGGGGCACCGGGGAGCTGTTTTTT. Translating it yields CASSLGSRGTGELFF.

V gene TRBV27 combines with J gene TRBJ2-2, with a possible D match to TRBD1 (6 bases). CDR1 is MNHEY and CDR2 is SMNVEV in the germline V gene (reference sequence). V gave up 2 bases and J gave up 9 bases, with 13 bases separating them. The CDR3 extends over 14 amino acids. The CDR3 nucleotides are TGTGCCAGCAGTTTAGACAGGCCCCGAAGGGAGCTGTTTTTT. Protein sequence: CASSLDRPRRELFF.

V and J are TRBV2 and TRBJ2-2; 9 nucleotides line up with TRBD1. Trimming removed 7 bases from V and 5 bases from J; junction bases left unmatched: 5. The V gene's germline CDR1 is SNHLY and CDR2 FYNNEI. CDR3 size: 14 residues. CDR3 in amino acids: CASTRDRETGELFF. The CDR3 nucleotides are TGTGCCAGCACCCGGGACAGGGAGACCGGGGAGCTGTTTTTT.

This sequence joins TRBV7-2 and TRBJ2-1, with 8 positions matching TRBD1. Germline CDR1 SGHTA, CDR2 FQGNSA. Trimming cost V 5 bases and J 4 bases; bases outside gene matches: 7. The CDR3 is made up of 15 amino acids. In DNA, the CDR3 is TGTGCCAGCAGCCCCCTAACAGGGGGGTACAATGAGCAGTTCTTC. This translates into CASSPLTGGYNEQFF.

The chain recombines TRBV6-1 with TRBJ2-1; 9 bases map to TRBD1. The CDR3 runs to 12 residues. With V trimmed by 11 bases and J by 8 bases, 7 bases remained unmatched. Germline V CDR1 and CDR2: MNHNS, SASEGT. The CDR3 reads CASPGQGDEQFF. CDR3 DNA: TGTGCCTCCCCGGGACAGGGAGATGAGCAGTTCTTC.

The chain employs TRBV5-6 and TRBJ2-3; D may be TRBD1 (5 bases). The germline V gene encodes CDR1 SGHDT and CDR2 YYEEEE. The length of the CDR3 is 15 residues. The V and J ends lost 2 bases and 9 bases respectively, with 19 bases between them. The CDR3 nucleotides read TGTGCCAGCAGCTTCGCCAGCACCAGGTCAGGGACGCAGTATTTT. It specifies CASSFASTRSGTQYF.

The chain combines TRBV28 with TRBJ2-1; the D gene is possibly TRBD2 (7 bases). From germline, CDR1 is MDHEN and CDR2 SYDVKM. The V end lost 3 bases, the J end lost 5 bases, and 17 bases lay between the germline ends. The CDR3 contains 16 residues. CDR3 loop: CASSFPAGAPHNEQFF. CDR3 sequence (DNA): TGTGCCAGCAGTTTCCCCGCGGGGGCCCCCCACAATGAGCAGTTCTTC.

This clone was counted only a few times. The chain joins TRBV4-1 to TRBJ2-7; D possibly corresponds to TRBD2 (6 bases). This CDR3 spans 14 amino acids. The germline V gene encodes CDR1 MGHRA and CDR2 YSYEKL. V was pared by 0 bases and J by 2 bases, with 8 bases between. The CDR3 is CASSQERRAYEQYF. The CDR3 DNA follows: TGCGCCAGCAGCCAAGAGAGGAGGGCCTACGAGCAGTACTTC.

The chain links TRBV25-1 to TRBJ1-1; possibly TRBD1 for D (5 bases). The germline V gene has CDR1 MGHDK and CDR2 SYGVNS. The CDR3 contains 14 residues. Deletions cut 0 bases from V and 5 bases from J, with 10 bases between. CDR3 amino acids: CASSEYGGGTEAFF. DNA of the CDR3: TGTGCCAGCAGTGAATACGGGGGTGGGACTGAAGCTTTCTTT.

The V gene is TRBV4-1, the J gene TRBJ1-2, with 10 bases fitting TRBD1. In germline, CDR1 is MGHRA, CDR2 YSYEKL. CDR3 length: 18 residues. Trimming took 0 bases from V and 7 from J; bases not matched to a gene: 14. The CDR3 DNA reads TGCGCCAGCAGCCAAGATTGGGGACAGGGGCGGTTTTGGCTTGGCTACACCTTC. Protein sequence: CASSQDWGQGRFWLGYTF.

The CDR3 region has the DNA TGTGCCAGCAGCTTGACGGGACAGAGCATCTACTACGAGCAGTACTTC. This sequence encodes CASSLTGQSIYYEQYF. The chain links TRBV5-6 to TRBJ2-7; TRBD1 aligns across 7 bases. The V and J ends lost 1 base and 3 bases, in that order; junction bases with no gene match: 10. Germline V gives CDR1 SGHDT, CDR2 YYEEEE. There are 16 residues in the CDR3.

This rearrangement joins TRBV25-1 to TRBJ1-2; D perhaps matches TRBD1 (6 bases). Germline CDR1 is MGHDK and CDR2 is SYGVNS. V lost 3 bases and J 6 bases, leaving 11 bases between the germline ends. The CDR3 has 13 amino acids. The CDR3 is CASSDRYRDGYTF. In DNA form, the CDR3 reads TGTGCCAGCAGTGATAGGTACAGGGATGGCTACACCTTC.

This sequence joins TRBV10-3 and TRBJ2-3; 8 nucleotides agree with TRBD2. Germline CDR1 is ENHRY and CDR2 is SYGVKD. V shed 11 bases, J shed 0 bases, and the junction held 13 bases outside the gene matches. The CDR3 extends over 16 amino acids. The CDR3 loop reads CAAGGSAGVSTDTQYF. CDR3 DNA sequence: TGTGCCGCGGGGGGTAGTGCGGGAGTAAGCACAGATACGCAGTATTTT.

This rearrangement joins TRBV5-6 to TRBJ2-2, with 9 bases matching TRBD1. V was clipped by 4 bases and J by 3 bases; unmatched bases: 10. Germline loops: CDR1 SGHDT, CDR2 YYEEEE. The CDR3 sequence is 17 residues long. CDR3 bases: TGTGCCAGCAGCCGACCTAGGGGACAGGGCGACACCGGGGAGCTGTTTTTT. It translates to CASSRPRGQGDTGELFF.

The chain links TRBV19 to TRBJ2-2; D is possibly TRBD2 (5 bases). V dropped 5 bases and J dropped 13 bases, with 20 bases sitting between them. This CDR3 region has 14 residues. Germline CDR1 LNHDA, CDR2 SQIVND (reference sequence). CDR3 bases: TGTGCCAGTAGTTTGGGGTGGAGGAGCGGTGGGCTGTTTTTT. Its protein is CASSLGWRSGGLFF.

J is TRBJ2-1 and V is TRBV5-6, with D perhaps TRBD2 (7 bases). The germline V and J ends were trimmed by 1 base and 4 bases, with 18 bases remaining between them. The CDR3 has 17 amino acids. Germline assignment: CDR1 SGHDT and CDR2 YYEEEE. The CDR3 nucleotides are TGTGCCAGCAGCTTGTTTGGGGTAGGGGGGGGGTACAATGAGCAGTTCTTC. This translates into CASSLFGVGGGYNEQFF.

This chain uses TRBV5-5 with TRBJ2-7; the match to TRBD2 covers 8 bases. Looked up from germline, CDR1 is SGHKS and CDR2 is YYEKEE (reference sequence). The CDR3 runs 16 residues. V trimming: 4 bases; J trimming: 4 bases; junction bases outside the gene matches: 13. The CDR3 region has the DNA TGTGCCAGCAGCCCAAAACTAGCGGCCCACAGTTACGAGCAGTACTTC. It yields the protein CASSPKLAAHSYEQYF.

This clone appeared once. The V and J genes are TRBV5-5 and TRBJ1-2; 8 bases line up with TRBD1. This CDR3 spans 15 amino acids. V lost 2 bases, J lost 4 bases, and 7 bases stayed unmatched. CDR1 and CDR2 from the germline V gene are SGHKS and YYEKEE (reference sequence). The CDR3, as DNA: TGTGCCAGCAGCTTAAGGGGACAGGAGAGCTATGGCTACACCTTC. Protein product: CASSLRGQESYGYTF.

This rearrangement joins TRBV5-8 to TRBJ2-2; 12 bases line up with TRBD2. V shed 4 bases and J 0 bases; nucleotides not matched to a gene: 4. The CDR3 sequence is 17 residues long. The germline V gene encodes CDR1 SGHTS and CDR2 YDEGEE. The CDR3 reads CASSTGLAGANTGELFF. CDR3 nucleotide sequence: TGTGCCAGCAGCACGGGACTAGCGGGCGCGAACACCGGGGAGCTGTTTTTT.

This chain joins TRBV29-1 and TRBJ1-1, with TRBD1 as a possible D gene (5 bases). This CDR3 region has 12 residues. Trimming left V 7 bases short and J 4 bases short, with 13 bases between. Germline CDR1 reads SQVTM; CDR2 reads ANQGSEA. The CDR3 DNA follows: TGCAGCGCCCTCAGACAGAGCACTGAAGCTTTCTTT. The encoded protein is CSALRQSTEAFF.

The genes are TRBV13 and TRBJ1-2; TRBD1 aligns across 8 bases. Germline-derived CDR1 and CDR2 are PRHDT and FYEKMQ (reference sequence). This CDR3 has 15 amino acids. Trimming took 4 bases from V and 8 from J; bases not matched to a gene: 12. The CDR3 DNA sequence: TGTGCCAGCAGCTCGACATCAGGGGGCGAAGAAGGCTACACCTTC. It codes for CASSSTSGGEEGYTF.

The chain links TRBV5-1 to TRBJ2-7; 12 nucleotides line up with TRBD2. Per germline, CDR1 SGHRS and CDR2 YFSETQ. This CDR3 spans 13 amino acids. J lost 7 bases, V lost 6 bases, and 5 bases had no gene match. The CDR3 nucleotides are TGCGCCAGCATCCCGGGACTAGCGGGTGAGCAGTACTTC. This sequence encodes CASIPGLAGEQYF.

This clone was observed a single time. V usage is TRBV25-1 and J usage is TRBJ2-2; 12 bases align to TRBD2. J lost 2 bases, V lost 4 bases, and 8 bases had no gene match. The germline V gene encodes CDR1 MGHDK and CDR2 SYGVNS. The CDR3 sequence is 18 residues long. The CDR3 nucleotides are TGTGCCAGCAGTGGACTAGCGGGAGAGGAATTCAACACCGGGGAGCTGTTTTTT. Amino acid sequence: CASSGLAGEEFNTGELFF.

The chain uses TRBV5-1 and TRBJ2-7, with 8 bases aligning to TRBD1. Trimming cost V 0 bases and J 7 bases; bases outside gene matches: 9. Germline values: CDR1 SGHRS, CDR2 YFSETQ. This CDR3 region has 15 residues. This CDR3 reads CASSLGTGTTGEQYF. The CDR3 DNA reads TGCGCCAGCAGCTTGGGGACAGGGACGACTGGAGAGCAGTACTTC.

The chain has TRBV7-3 and TRBJ1-1, with 9 bases aligning to TRBD1. The CDR3 contains 14 residues. Per germline, CDR1 SGHTA and CDR2 FQGTGA. The ends lost 4 bases at V and 5 bases at J; junction bases unmatched: 5. CDR3 in DNA: TGTGCCAGCAGCTCTGACAGGGGGGTGACTGAAGCTTTCTTT. Encoded protein: CASSSDRGVTEAFF.

The table lists this clone with a few counts. The chain has TRBV6-5 and TRBJ1-1; D is possibly TRBD1 (6 bases). V was cut by 4 bases and J by 1 base, with 7 bases left in between. From germline, CDR1 is MNHEY and CDR2 SVGAGI. This CDR3 is 13 amino acids long. The CDR3 loop is CASSSQGNTEAFF. The CDR3 nucleotides read TGTGCCAGCAGTTCACAGGGGAACACTGAAGCTTTCTTT.

The chain is built from TRBV6-1 and TRBJ1-3; TRBD1 agrees at 8 bases. The CDR3 covers 15 residues. In germline, CDR1 is MNHNS, CDR2 SASEGT. Germline trimming cut 4 bases from V and 7 bases from J; bases unmatched to any gene: 9. In DNA, the CDR3 is TGTGCCAGCAGTGCCTCAGGGACAGGAACTAACACCATATATTTT. This encodes CASSASGTGTNTIYF.